This paragraph reports one T cell receptor (beta chain). The data derive from a study of Graves' ophthalmopathy and Graves' hyperthyroidism. The CDR3 is 13 residues long. The V end lost 2 bases, the J end lost 0 bases, and 4 bases lay between the germline ends. Germline assignment: CDR1 SGDLS and CDR2 YYNGEE. Amplification of the TCR beta CDR3 regions used RNA transcripts (as template). HTBI primers were used in a first-round RT-PCR, which preceded a second-round multiplex PCR. Using its own MiXCR run on the multiplex PCR reads, TCRdb lists one record per CDR3 protein. Altogether hundreds of thousands of distinct CDR3 sequences are present, under 25% being singletons, with the ten largest covering roughly 3%.

The gene calls are TRBV9 and TRBJ2-3; D is ambiguous. Sequencing was performed on peripheral blood. The clonotype was recovered from a woman under 30 with stable Graves' hyperthyroidism. The CDR3 DNA reads TGTGCCAGCAGCGTCCTCAGCACAGATACGCAGTATTTT. Its protein product is CASSVLSTDTQYF.